This passage covers 18 T cell receptor beta chains from one sample sequenced in a study of cytomegalovirus exposure and HLA in healthy donors. The PCR employed 60 Vbeta primers together with 13 Jbeta primers. Libraries were prepared by immunoSEQ multiplex PCR; TCRdb keeps only in-frame clonotypes and omits some of them. This sample has under 200,000 clones, with 75% to 80% found just once. The sequencing input was PBMCs. The receptor set was obtained from a man in his forties or fifties in good health and CMV-seropositive.

Written as DNA, the CDR3 is TGTGCCAGCAGTTTCGGCGGCTCCTACGAGCAGTACTTC. It translates to CASSFGGSYEQYF. The chain recombines TRBV28 with TRBJ2-7; D gene ambiguous. Germline values: CDR1 MDHEN, CDR2 SYDVKM. The germline V and J ends were trimmed by 3 bases and 0 bases, with 6 bases remaining between them. This CDR3 comprises 13 residues.

J is TRBJ2-1 and V is TRBV4-2; no clear D. The length of the CDR3 is 15 residues. The germline V and J ends were trimmed by 0 bases and 5 bases, with 11 bases remaining between them. Germline V gene sequence: CDR1 LGHNA, CDR2 YNFKEQ. CDR3 bases: TGTGCCAGCAGCCAAGATCCCGTAGATCACAATGAGCAGTTCTTC. Encoded protein: CASSQDPVDHNEQFF.

This clone was counted only a few times. The rearrangement uses TRBV28 and TRBJ2-3; D is unclear. Germline V gene sequence: CDR1 MDHEN, CDR2 SYDVKM. The CDR3 length is 13 residues. V was pared by 4 bases and J by 0 bases, with 5 bases between. CDR3 DNA sequence: TGTGCCAGCAGTTCCGGGAGCACAGATACGCAGTATTTT. As protein: CASSSGSTDTQYF.

Here the CDR3 DNA reads TGTGCCACCTCTGGAGGGTGGAACACTGAAGCTTTCTTT. This gives the protein CATSGGWNTEAFF. The V gene is TRBV15, the J gene TRBJ1-1; D unresolved. With 8 bases removed from V and 1 base from J, the gap between germline ends came to 11 bases. From germline, CDR1 is LNHNV and CDR2 YYDKDF (reference sequence). The CDR3 consists of 13 residues. The variable domain in full, completed from reference TRBV15 and TRBJ1-1, reads DAMVIQNPRYQVTQFGKPVTLSCSQTLNHNVMYWYQQKSSQAPKLLFHYYDKDFNNEADTPDNFQSRRPNTSFCFLDIRSPGLGDTAMYLCATSGGWNTEAFFGQGTRLTVV.

The gene calls are TRBV5-1 and TRBJ2-7, with D possibly matching TRBD1 (6 bases). The CDR3 has 14 residues. CDR1 and CDR2 from the germline V gene are SGHRS and YFSETQ. V dropped 4 bases and J dropped 12 bases, with 23 bases sitting between them. CDR3 protein: CASSLRQDASLLYF. The CDR3, as DNA: TGCGCCAGCAGCCTACGACAGGACGCGAGCTTGCTGTACTTC.

The genes are TRBV7-2 and TRBJ2-1, with 7 bases aligning to TRBD2. With V trimmed by 0 bases and J by 1 base, 3 bases remained unmatched. The CDR3 totals 16 residues. Germline V gives CDR1 SGHTA, CDR2 FQGNSA. This CDR3 is CASSLAGGRSYNEQFF. CDR3 DNA: TGTGCCAGCAGCTTAGCGGGGGGGAGGTCCTACAATGAGCAGTTCTTC.

The J gene is TRBJ1-2, the V gene TRBV11-2, with D uncertain. CDR1 is SGHAT and CDR2 is FQNNGV in the germline V gene. V gave up 0 bases and J gave up 9 bases, with 17 bases separating them. This CDR3 region has 15 residues. In DNA form, the CDR3 reads TGTGCCAGCAGCTTAGATTTAGGAGGTTTCAGGCGCTACACCTTC. Its protein product is CASSLDLGGFRRYTF.

This clone came up once. The CDR3 loop reads CASSLRGVGGGEAYGYTF. In nucleotides, the CDR3 is TGTGCCAGCAGTTTAAGAGGGGTCGGAGGGGGCGAAGCCTATGGCTACACCTTC. The rearrangement uses TRBV28 and TRBJ1-2; 7 nucleotides agree with TRBD1. This CDR3 region has 18 residues. Looked up from germline, CDR1 is MDHEN and CDR2 is SYDVKM. Trimming at V came to 2 bases and at J to 4 bases, leaving 16 bases not matched to a gene.

The V call is TRBV5-1, the J call TRBJ2-5; no clear D gene. Germline CDR1 and CDR2: SGHRS and YFSETQ. The CDR3 consists of 15 residues. Trimming left V 0 bases short and J 0 bases short, with 9 bases between. CDR3 sequence (DNA): TGCGCCAGCAGCTTGGGACCCAGGAACCAAGAGACCCAGTACTTC. This gives the protein CASSLGPRNQETQYF.

The V call is TRBV5-5, the J call TRBJ1-2; D possibly corresponds to TRBD1 (5 bases). V shed 4 bases and J shed 0 bases, with 22 bases lying between them. The germline V gene has CDR1 SGHKS and CDR2 YYEKEE (reference sequence). This CDR3 contains 18 residues. CDR3 in DNA: TGTGCCAGCAGCGACAGCCGTCCTGGTATTGTATCTAACTATGGCTACACCTTC. Its protein is CASSDSRPGIVSNYGYTF. Filled out from reference TRBV5-5 and TRBJ1-2, the complete variable domain reads DAGVTQSPTHLIKTRGQQVTLRCSPISGHKSVSWYQQVLGQGPQFIFQYYEKEERGRGNFPDRFSARQFPNYSSELNVNALLLGDSALYLCASSDSRPGIVSNYGYTFGSGTRLTVV.

The table lists this clone with a count of one. V usage is TRBV6-5 and J usage is TRBJ1-2; D perhaps matches TRBD1 (5 bases). Germline CDR1 and CDR2: MNHEY and SVGAGI. This CDR3 contains 12 residues. V lost 6 bases and J lost 8, with 13 bases in between. The CDR3 protein is CASSRLGEGYTF. The CDR3 DNA reads TGTGCCAGCAGCCGGCTAGGGGAAGGCTACACCTTC.

The CDR3 coding sequence is TGCGCCAGCAGCTTATCCCCGGACACGAGCTCCTACGAGCAGTACTTC. This codes for CASSLSPDTSSYEQYF. The chain recombines TRBV5-1 with TRBJ2-5; the D gene is possibly TRBD1 (5 bases). The J call is doubtful: the DNA matches TRBJ2-7 better. The CDR3 loop spans 16 amino acids. Per the germline V gene, CDR1 is SGHRS and CDR2 is YFSETQ.

In this sample, this clone turned up a few times. The gene calls are TRBV5-1 and TRBJ1-5, with D possibly matching TRBD1 (5 bases). This CDR3 is 15 amino acids long. CDR1 and CDR2 (germline): SGHRS, YFSETQ. With 0 bases removed from V and 6 bases from J, the gap between germline ends came to 13 bases. CDR3 bases: TGCGCCAGCAGCTTGGACGGGGGGGGAACTCAGCCCCAGCATTTT. It codes for CASSLDGGGTQPQHF.

The rearrangement uses TRBV5-1 and TRBJ2-7; TRBD1 might be the D (6 bases). The germline gives CDR1 SGHRS, CDR2 YFSETQ. V lost 4 bases and J lost 5, with 16 bases in between. The CDR3 contains 14 residues. CDR3 sequence reads: CASSPGAGENEQYF. The CDR3 DNA sequence: TGCGCCAGCAGCCCTGGCGCAGGGGAAAACGAGCAGTACTTC.

This clone turned up a few times. The chain links TRBV4-1 to TRBJ2-2, with D perhaps matching TRBD1 (5 bases). The germline V gene encodes CDR1 MGHRA and CDR2 YSYEKL. This CDR3 has 14 residues. With 3 bases removed from V and 1 base from J, the gap between germline ends came to 6 bases. The CDR3 loop reads CASSHGQNTGELFF. The CDR3 coding sequence is TGCGCCAGCAGCCACGGACAGAACACCGGGGAGCTGTTTTTT.

This chain joins TRBV6-1 and TRBJ1-6; 9 positions agree with TRBD1. Germline V gene sequence: CDR1 MNHNS, CDR2 SASEGT. The V segment lost 7 bases and the J segment 4 bases; nucleotides outside the gene matches: 2. This CDR3 has 14 amino acids. The CDR3 DNA reads TGTGCCAGCACTGGACAGGGGTATAATTCACCCCTCCACTTT. The encoded protein is CASTGQGYNSPLHF.

To note about this clone: Different DNA sequences within this sample yield the same CDR3. V usage is TRBV5-6 and J usage is TRBJ1-2; 10 nucleotides align to TRBD1. Germline CDR1 and CDR2: SGHDT and YYEEEE. Unmatched junction bases numbered 5, after V lost 2 bases and J lost 4 bases. CDR3 length equals 15 residues. The CDR3: CASSLGTGDTYGYTF. CDR3 bases: TGTGCCAGCAGCTTAGGGACAGGGGATACCTATGGCTACACCTTC.

This chain connects TRBV10-3 to TRBJ1-1, with 8 bases lining up with TRBD1. Germline V CDR1 and CDR2: ENHRY, SYGVKD. This CDR3 has 13 amino acids. V lost 0 bases and J lost 11; bases outside the gene matches: 5. Here the CDR3 reads CAISESGRGLAFF. Here the CDR3 DNA reads TGTGCCATCAGTGAGTCGGGCAGGGGGCTGGCTTTCTTT.